This T cell receptor beta chain was sequenced for a study of regulatory T cells in long-lasting Graves disease. Study-wide context: Antithyroid drug use was under 3 months in newly diagnosed Graves' patients.

Time point: newly diagnosed GD, antithyroid drugs for less than 3 months. Following extraction of RNA from PBMCs, that RNA was used to make the TCR library. Notes on the study in general: Newly diagnosed disease favored TRBV20-1 and TRBJ2-1 over persistent disease. Persistent patients shared under 3,000 public clonotypes among themselves. Newly diagnosed patients shared fewer, at about a thousand. Persistent Graves' patients showed a TCR diversity that was lower than that of newly diagnosed ones.

Trimming took off 6 bases at V and 4 bases at J, with 16 bases between the two ends. The CDR3 is 15 amino acids. The germline gives CDR1 MNHNS, CDR2 SASEGT. This clonotype was recorded at least ten times. Its antigen is not known. Arm-PCR of CDR3 regions with iRepertoire HTBI primers generated TCR beta libraries. A single record per CDR3 protein comes from TCRdb applying MiXCR to the multiplex PCR reads. The sample holds around 250,000 distinct CDR3 sequences; around 21% are singletons and the top ten take over 11%. The rearrangement uses TRBV6-1 and TRBJ1-5, with D maybe TRBD1 (5 bases). Here the sequenced sample was peripheral blood mononuclear cells (PBMCs), taken at new diagnosis, from a patient treated with antithyroid drugs. This clonotype was obtained from a female donor with Graves disease. The CDR3 is CASRQGRGWNQPQHF. CDR3 nucleotide sequence: TGTGCCAGCAGGCAGGGACGGGGATGGAATCAGCCCCAGCATTTT.